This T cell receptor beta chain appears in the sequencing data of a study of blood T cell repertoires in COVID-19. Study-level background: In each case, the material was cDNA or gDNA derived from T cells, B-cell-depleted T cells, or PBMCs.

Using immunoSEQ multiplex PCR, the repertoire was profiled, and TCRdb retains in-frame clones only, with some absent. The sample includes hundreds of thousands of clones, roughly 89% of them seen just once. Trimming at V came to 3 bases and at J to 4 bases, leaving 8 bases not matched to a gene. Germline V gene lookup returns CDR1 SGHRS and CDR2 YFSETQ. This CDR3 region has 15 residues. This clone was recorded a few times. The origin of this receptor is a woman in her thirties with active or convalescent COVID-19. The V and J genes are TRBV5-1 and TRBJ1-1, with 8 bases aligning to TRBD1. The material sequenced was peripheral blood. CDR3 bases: TGCGCCAGCAGCTGGGCAGGGGGCGCGGGCACTGAAGCTTTCTTT. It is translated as CASSWAGGAGTEAFF.